A single sample is the source of the 14 T cell receptor beta chains below, sequenced in a study of OX40 agonist ivuxolimab in advanced cancers. Data came from immunoSEQ multiplex PCR; TCRdb stores just in-frame clones and leaves some out. The sample holds tens of thousands of clones, over 75% seen once. The specimen was CD4+ or CD8+ T cells sorted from blood, collected in a trial of the OX40 agonist ivuxolimab. These receptors all come from an adult with an advanced solid tumor such as melanoma, head and neck, liver or kidney cancer.

V gene TRBV18 combines with J gene TRBJ2-5; no reliable D call. The DNA end lines up better with TRBJ2-7; the J call may be wrong. This CDR3 spans 15 amino acids. Germline CDR1 and CDR2: KGHSH and LQKENI. Written as DNA, the CDR3 is TGTGCCAGCTCACCACCTTTAGCCAGCGACTACGAGCAGTACTTC. This gives the protein CASSPPLASDYEQYF.

CDR3 nucleotides: TGTGCCATCAGTATAGGGGGTATTGGTGGCTACACCTTC. It encodes CAISIGGIGGYTF. V gene TRBV10-3 combines with J gene TRBJ1-2, with D maybe TRBD1 (6 bases). V was trimmed by 5 bases and J by 7 bases, leaving 14 bases between them. The CDR3 extends over 13 amino acids. Germline CDR1 and CDR2: ENHRY and SYGVKD.

This clone was detected many times. The CDR3 nucleotides read TGTGCCAGCAGCGTCGGACTAGCGGGGGGAGGATACAATGAGCAGTTCTTC. Protein product: CASSVGLAGGGYNEQFF. The chain couples TRBV9 to TRBJ2-1; 14 bases line up with TRBD2. V dropped 2 bases and J dropped 4; count of bases not matched to a gene: 5. Germline-derived CDR1 and CDR2 are SGDLS and YYNGEE. The CDR3 length is 17 residues. Together with reference TRBV9 and TRBJ2-1, the CDR3 gives the full variable domain: DSGVTQTPKHLITATGQRVTLRCSPRSGDLSVYWYQQSLDQGLQFLIQYYNGEERAKGNILERFSAQQFPDLHSELNLSSLELGDSALYFCASSVGLAGGGYNEQFFGPGTRLTVL.

The V call is TRBV19, the J call TRBJ1-3, with D possibly matching TRBD1 (5 bases). The germline V and J ends were trimmed by 6 bases and 6 bases, with 15 bases remaining between them. The CDR3 totals 14 residues. CDR1 LNHDA and CDR2 SQIVND come from the germline V gene (reference sequence). The CDR3, as DNA: TGTGCCAGTAGCAGGGAGATCCCCCCAAACACCATATATTTT. Its translation is CASSREIPPNTIYF.

The chain's CDR3 is CASSYGWEETQYF. The CDR3 DNA reads TGTGCCAGCAGTTACGGCTGGGAAGAGACCCAGTACTTC. This chain connects TRBV6-5 to TRBJ2-5; no reliable D call. The CDR3 spans 13 residues. Germline lookup yields CDR1 MNHEY and CDR2 SVGAGI. Trimming took 2 bases from V and 3 from J, leaving 7 bases between them.

Comments on this clone: The sample holds other DNA sequences that translate to the same CDR3. The chain recombines TRBV27 with TRBJ1-5; the D gene is possibly TRBD1 (5 bases). Germline CDR1 reads MNHEY; CDR2 reads SMNVEV (reference sequence). Between the trimmed V and J ends, which lost 0 bases and 4 bases, there was a span of 7 bases. The CDR3 runs to 14 residues. The CDR3 DNA reads TGTGCCAGCAGTTTATCGGGGGGAAATCAGCCCCAGCATTTT. The encoded protein is CASSLSGGNQPQHF.

V gene TRBV9 combines with J gene TRBJ1-3; TRBD1 might be the D (5 bases). Germline lookup yields CDR1 SGDLS and CDR2 YYNGEE. CDR3 length: 14 residues. Trimming shortened V by 4 bases and J by 3 bases, and 11 bases separated the two germline ends. In DNA form, the CDR3 reads TGTGCCAGCAGCCTCCAAGGGGATGGAAACACCATATATTTT. Its translation: CASSLQGDGNTIYF.

The chain employs TRBV7-9 and TRBJ1-2; perhaps TRBD1 as D (5 bases). The CDR3 runs to 15 residues. Germline loops: CDR1 SEHNR, CDR2 FQNEAQ (reference sequence). V gave up 1 base and J gave up 4 bases, with 13 bases separating them. CDR3 bases: TGTGCCAGCAGCTTAGGTTCCCAGGGTGGCTATGGCTACACCTTC. It specifies CASSLGSQGGYGYTF. The variable domain in full, with the rest retrieved from reference TRBV7-9 and TRBJ1-2, is DTGVSQNPRHKITKRGQNVTFRCDPISEHNRLYWYRQTLGQGPEFLTYFQNEAQLEKSRLLSDRFSAERPKGSFSTLEIQRTEQGDSAMYLCASSLGSQGGYGYTFGSGTRLTVV.

The rearrangement joins TRBV19 to TRBJ1-5; D is unresolved. The CDR3 consists of 15 residues. The V end lost 3 bases, the J end lost 0 bases, and 9 bases lay between the germline ends. Germline CDR1 reads LNHDA; CDR2 reads SQIVND (reference sequence). The DNA of the CDR3 is TGTGCCAGTAGTATCCTGAGTGATAGCAATCAGCCCCAGCATTTT. Protein product: CASSILSDSNQPQHF.

This rearrangement joins TRBV7-9 to TRBJ2-3, with no clear D. Looked up from germline, CDR1 is SEHNR and CDR2 is FQNEAQ (reference sequence). The CDR3 totals 13 residues. V dropped 5 bases and J dropped 2 bases, with 8 bases sitting between them. In nucleotides, the CDR3 is TGTGCCAGCAGCCCCCCCGCCACAGATACGCAGTATTTT. Translated, it gives CASSPPATDTQYF.

The chain couples TRBV2 to TRBJ1-5; D is ambiguous. Trimming removed 6 bases from V and 2 bases from J, with 17 bases in between. This CDR3 spans 16 amino acids. Germline V gene data show CDR1 as SNHLY and CDR2 as FYNNEI. CDR3 sequence reads: CASSAGVSGGNQPQHF. Here the CDR3 DNA reads TGTGCCAGCAGCGCCGGGGTCTCTGGGGGCAATCAGCCCCAGCATTTT.

The J gene is TRBJ2-7, the V gene TRBV7-6; D ambiguous. Germline lookup yields CDR1 SGHVS and CDR2 FNYEAQ. The CDR3 is 13 amino acids. V was cut by 5 bases and J by 4 bases, with 12 bases left in between. The CDR3 spells CASSLRIPYEQYF. The CDR3 nucleotides are TGTGCCAGCAGCCTACGCATCCCTTACGAGCAGTACTTC.

V gene TRBV6-5 combines with J gene TRBJ1-6; 7 bases are shared with TRBD1. Germline CDR1 reads MNHEY; CDR2 reads SVGAGI. The CDR3 runs to 14 residues. V gave up 5 bases and J gave up 7 bases; unmatched junction bases: 5. The DNA of the CDR3 is TGTGCCAGCAGTCCGACAGGGACCAATTCACCCCTCCACTTT. This sequence encodes CASSPTGTNSPLHF.

This rearrangement joins TRBV19 to TRBJ2-1; D not resolved. Germline-derived CDR1 and CDR2 are LNHDA and SQIVND (reference sequence). The CDR3 runs 13 residues. V gave up 1 base and J gave up 8 bases, with 9 bases separating them. The CDR3 loop reads CASSIAGVYEQFF. As DNA, the CDR3 is TGTGCCAGTAGTATAGCGGGTGTATATGAGCAGTTCTTC.